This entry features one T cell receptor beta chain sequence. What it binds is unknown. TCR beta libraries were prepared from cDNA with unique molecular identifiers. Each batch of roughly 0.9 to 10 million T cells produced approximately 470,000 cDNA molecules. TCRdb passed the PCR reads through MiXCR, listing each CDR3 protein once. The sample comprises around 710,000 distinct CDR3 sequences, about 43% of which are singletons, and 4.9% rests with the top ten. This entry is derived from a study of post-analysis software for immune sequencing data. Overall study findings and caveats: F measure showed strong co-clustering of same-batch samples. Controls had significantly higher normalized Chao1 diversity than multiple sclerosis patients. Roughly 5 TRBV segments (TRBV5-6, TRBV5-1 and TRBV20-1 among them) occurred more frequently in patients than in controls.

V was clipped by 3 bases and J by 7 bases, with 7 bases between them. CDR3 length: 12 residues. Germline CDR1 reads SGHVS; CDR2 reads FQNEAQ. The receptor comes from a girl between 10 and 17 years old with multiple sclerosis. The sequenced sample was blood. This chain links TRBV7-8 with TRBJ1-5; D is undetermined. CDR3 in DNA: TGTGCCAGCAGCTTCTCACTCCAGCCCCAGCATTTT. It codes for CASSFSLQPQHF.